This entry lists 10 T cell receptor beta chains sequenced from one sample in a study of T cells in localized non-small cell lung cancer. This table comes from immunoSEQ multiplex PCR, and its TCRdb copy is limited to in-frame clones, with some not included. Counted here are more than 35,000 clones, more than 80% occurring once; the ten biggest clones make up approximately 6.5%. The sample in question was peripheral blood, obtained before any cancer treatment. The source is a female donor at least 60 years old with stage I lung adenocarcinoma.

This clone was seen a few times. The rearrangement joins TRBV10-3 to TRBJ2-1; possibly TRBD2 for D (7 bases). V was clipped by 0 bases and J by 4 bases, with 16 bases between them. The CDR3 loop spans 17 amino acids. The V gene's germline CDR1 is ENHRY and CDR2 SYGVKD. Written as DNA, the CDR3 is TGTGCCATCAGTGAGTCACGGGGGCGGGGGACGTACAATGAGCAGTTCTTC. It specifies CAISESRGRGTYNEQFF.

The chain carries TRBV4-1 and TRBJ2-2; 10 nucleotides line up with TRBD2. Looked up from germline, CDR1 is MGHRA and CDR2 is YSYEKL. CDR3 length: 17 amino acids. Trimming cost V 1 base and J 7 bases; bases outside gene matches: 9. The CDR3, as DNA: TGCGCCAGCAGCCAAGGCCTAGCGGGGGTGGTAAACGGGGAGCTGTTTTTT. It is translated as CASSQGLAGVVNGELFF.

The rearrangement links TRBV14 to TRBJ1-1, with D unresolved. CDR1 and CDR2 from the germline V gene are SGHDN and FVKESK. V lost 1 base to trimming and J lost 4 bases, with 10 bases between them. The CDR3 loop spans 14 amino acids. DNA for the CDR3: TGTGCCAGCAGCCAAGTGAACGGGCCCACTGAAGCTTTCTTT. Encoded protein: CASSQVNGPTEAFF.

The rearrangement joins TRBV15 to TRBJ2-3, with TRBD2 matching 8 bases. The V gene end was trimmed by 0 bases and the J gene end by 6 bases; junction bases not matched to a gene: 8. Germline V gives CDR1 LNHNV, CDR2 YYDKDF (reference sequence). The CDR3 runs 16 residues. CDR3 region: CATSRDRASGPDTQYF. The DNA of the CDR3 is TGTGCCACCAGCAGAGATAGGGCTAGCGGGCCTGATACGCAGTATTTT.

The chain combines TRBV14 with TRBJ2-3; D possibly corresponds to TRBD1 (6 bases). The germline CDR1 and CDR2 sequences are SGHDN and FVKESK. This CDR3 contains 17 residues. The V end lost 2 bases, the J end lost 0 bases, and 15 bases lay between the germline ends. Written as DNA, the CDR3 is TGTGCCAGCAGCCAAACAACAGGACAGATTAGCACAGATACGCAGTATTTT. Translation: CASSQTTGQISTDTQYF.

This rearrangement joins TRBV7-2 to TRBJ1-3; D perhaps matches TRBD1 (5 bases). Germline lookup yields CDR1 SGHTA and CDR2 FQGNSA. The CDR3 is 13 residues long. Trimming cost V 9 bases and J 2 bases, with 11 bases left between them. CDR3: CASSTGAGNTIYF. As DNA, the CDR3 is TGTGCCAGTTCAACGGGGGCTGGAAACACCATATATTTT.

CDR3 sequence reads: CASGDPGQGYTEAFF. In nucleotides, the CDR3 is TGTGCCAGCGGGGACCCGGGACAGGGATACACTGAAGCTTTCTTT. The V call is TRBV7-9, the J call TRBJ1-1; 9 bases map to TRBD1. Per the germline V gene, CDR1 is SEHNR and CDR2 is FQNEAQ (reference sequence). This CDR3 spans 15 amino acids. J was trimmed by 3 bases and V by 8 bases; bases with no gene match: 10.

This chain links TRBV5-1 with TRBJ1-4, with 9 bases that match TRBD1. The V gene end was trimmed by 9 bases and the J gene end by 8 bases; junction bases not matched to a gene: 20. Germline values: CDR1 SGHRS, CDR2 YFSETQ. This CDR3 spans 17 amino acids. Here the CDR3 reads CATRSGDRVAIGEKLFF. In DNA, the CDR3 is TGCGCCACCAGGAGTGGGGACAGGGTAGCTATAGGGGAAAAACTGTTTTTT.

The chain joins TRBV28 to TRBJ1-2; D gene uncertain. The CDR3 sequence is 13 residues long. Per the germline V gene, CDR1 is MDHEN and CDR2 is SYDVKM. V lost 2 bases, J lost 4 bases, and 8 bases lay in between. CDR3 DNA sequence: TGTGCCAGCAGTTTAAGGCAGCTCTATGGCTACACCTTC. This sequence encodes CASSLRQLYGYTF.

The CDR3 DNA reads as TGTGCCAGCAGTTTGTTAGGACAGGGACCTTCACCCCTCCACTTT. Translation gives CASSLLGQGPSPLHF. The chain combines TRBV28 with TRBJ1-6; TRBD1 matches at 8 bases. With 3 bases clipped from V and 9 bases from J, the junction kept 7 bases outside the gene matches. The CDR3 consists of 15 residues. Germline CDR1 MDHEN, CDR2 SYDVKM. Full variable domain (outside the CDR3, taken from reference TRBV28 and TRBJ1-6): DVKVTQSSRYLVKRTGEKVFLECVQDMDHENMFWYRQDPGLGLRLIYFSYDVKMKEKGDIPEGYSVSREKKERFSLILESASTNQTSMYLCASSLLGQGPSPLHFGNGTRLTVT.